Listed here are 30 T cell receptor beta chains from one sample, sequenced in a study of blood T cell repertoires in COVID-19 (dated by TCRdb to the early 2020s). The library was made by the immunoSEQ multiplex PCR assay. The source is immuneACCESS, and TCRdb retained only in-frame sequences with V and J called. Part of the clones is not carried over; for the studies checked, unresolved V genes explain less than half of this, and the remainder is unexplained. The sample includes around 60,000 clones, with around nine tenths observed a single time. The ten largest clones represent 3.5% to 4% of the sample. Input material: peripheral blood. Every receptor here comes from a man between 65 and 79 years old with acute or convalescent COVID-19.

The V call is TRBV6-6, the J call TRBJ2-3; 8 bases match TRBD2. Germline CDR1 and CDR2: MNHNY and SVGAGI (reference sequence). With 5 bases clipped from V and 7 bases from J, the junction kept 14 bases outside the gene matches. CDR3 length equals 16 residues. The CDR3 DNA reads TGTGCCAGCAGTCCCCCCTCGGGAGGGGAGGGTTATACGCAGTATTTT. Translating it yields CASSPPSGGEGYTQYF.

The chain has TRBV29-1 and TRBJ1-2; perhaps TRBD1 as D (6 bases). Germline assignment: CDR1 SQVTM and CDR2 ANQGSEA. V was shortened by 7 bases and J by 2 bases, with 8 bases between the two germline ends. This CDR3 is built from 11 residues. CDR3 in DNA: TGCAGCGCCGGGACAAACTATGGCTACACCTTC. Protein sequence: CSAGTNYGYTF.

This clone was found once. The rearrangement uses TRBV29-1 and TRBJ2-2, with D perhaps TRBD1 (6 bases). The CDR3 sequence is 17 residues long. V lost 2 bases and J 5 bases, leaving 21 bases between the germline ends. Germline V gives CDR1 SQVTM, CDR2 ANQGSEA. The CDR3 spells CSVEIYRGTSFTGELFF. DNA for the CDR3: TGCAGCGTTGAAATATACCGAGGGACAAGTTTTACCGGGGAGCTGTTTTTT.

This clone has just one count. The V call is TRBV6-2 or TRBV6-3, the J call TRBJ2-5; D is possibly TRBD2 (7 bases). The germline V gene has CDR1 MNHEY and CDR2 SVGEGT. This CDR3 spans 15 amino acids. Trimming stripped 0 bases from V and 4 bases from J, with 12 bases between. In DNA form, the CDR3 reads TGTGCCAGCAGTTACTCGGGGGGGCCTGGAGAGACCCAGTACTTC. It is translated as CASSYSGGPGETQYF.

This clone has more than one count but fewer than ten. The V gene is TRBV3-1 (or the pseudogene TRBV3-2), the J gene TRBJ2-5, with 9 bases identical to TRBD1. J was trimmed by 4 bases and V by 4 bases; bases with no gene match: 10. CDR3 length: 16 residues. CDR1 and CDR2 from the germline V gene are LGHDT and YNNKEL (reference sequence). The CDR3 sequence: CASSLTGGVKGETQYF. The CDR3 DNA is TGTGCCAGCAGCCTTACAGGGGGCGTAAAGGGAGAGACCCAGTACTTC.

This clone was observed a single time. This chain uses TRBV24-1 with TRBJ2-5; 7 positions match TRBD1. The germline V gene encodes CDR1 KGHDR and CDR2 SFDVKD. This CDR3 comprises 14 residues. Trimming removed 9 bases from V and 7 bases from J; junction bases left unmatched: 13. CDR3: CATASGQALGTQYF. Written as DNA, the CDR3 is TGTGCCACCGCCTCTGGACAGGCCCTTGGGACCCAGTACTTC.

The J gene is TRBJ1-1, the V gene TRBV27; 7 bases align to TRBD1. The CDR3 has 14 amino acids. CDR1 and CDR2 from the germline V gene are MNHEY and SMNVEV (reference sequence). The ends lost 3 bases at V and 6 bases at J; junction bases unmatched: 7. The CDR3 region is CASSFVGGSSEAFF. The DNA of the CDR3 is TGTGCCAGCAGTTTTGTAGGGGGCTCTTCTGAAGCTTTCTTT.

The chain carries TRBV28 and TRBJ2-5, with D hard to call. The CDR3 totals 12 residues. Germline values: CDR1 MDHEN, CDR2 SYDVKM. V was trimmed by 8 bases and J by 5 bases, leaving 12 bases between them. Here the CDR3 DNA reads TGTGCCAGCGGGCCTCCTGGGGAGACCCAGTACTTC. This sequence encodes CASGPPGETQYF.

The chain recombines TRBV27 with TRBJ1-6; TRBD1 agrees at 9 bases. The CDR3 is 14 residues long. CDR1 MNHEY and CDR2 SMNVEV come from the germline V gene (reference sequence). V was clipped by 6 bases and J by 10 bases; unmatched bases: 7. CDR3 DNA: TGTGCCAGCAGGGGGGGGACAGGGCTGTCACCCCTCCACTTT. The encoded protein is CASRGGTGLSPLHF.

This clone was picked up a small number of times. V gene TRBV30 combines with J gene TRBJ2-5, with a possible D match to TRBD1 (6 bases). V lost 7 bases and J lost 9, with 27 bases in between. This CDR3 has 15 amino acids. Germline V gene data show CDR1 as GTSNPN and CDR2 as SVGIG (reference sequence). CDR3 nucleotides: TGTGCCTTAACCGAAATACAGGGACCGATCGGGGCCCAGTACTTC. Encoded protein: CALTEIQGPIGAQYF.

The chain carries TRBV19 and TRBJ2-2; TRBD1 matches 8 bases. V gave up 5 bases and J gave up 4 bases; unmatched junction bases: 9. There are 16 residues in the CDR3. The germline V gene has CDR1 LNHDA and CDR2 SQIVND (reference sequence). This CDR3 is CASSSPDRVSTGELFF. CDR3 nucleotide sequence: TGTGCCAGTAGTTCCCCGGACAGGGTGAGCACCGGGGAGCTGTTTTTT. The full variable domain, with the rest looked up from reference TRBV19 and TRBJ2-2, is DGGITQSPKYLFRKEGQNVTLSCEQNLNHDAMYWYRQDPGQGLRLIYYSQIVNDFQKGDIAEGYSVSREKKESFPLTVTSAQKNPTAFYLCASSSPDRVSTGELFFGEGSRLTVL.

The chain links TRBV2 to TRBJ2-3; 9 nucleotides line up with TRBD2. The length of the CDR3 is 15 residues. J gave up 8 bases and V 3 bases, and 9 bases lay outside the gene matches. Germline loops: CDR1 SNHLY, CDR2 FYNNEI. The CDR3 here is CASSEAGGAMGTQYF. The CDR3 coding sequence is TGTGCCAGCAGTGAGGCGGGGGGGGCGATGGGTACGCAGTATTTT.

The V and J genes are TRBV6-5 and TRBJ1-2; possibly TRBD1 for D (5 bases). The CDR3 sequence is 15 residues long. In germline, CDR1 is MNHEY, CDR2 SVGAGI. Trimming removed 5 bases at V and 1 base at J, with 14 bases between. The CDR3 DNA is TGTGCCAGCAGTCCCGGCGGGGCGGGTAACTATGGCTACACCTTC. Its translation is CASSPGGAGNYGYTF.

In nucleotides, the CDR3 is TGTGCCAGCAGCTTTTCGGGGGGTAAGAGTACTGAAGCTTTCTTT. Translating it yields CASSFSGGKSTEAFF. The V call is TRBV7-9, the J call TRBJ1-1; the D gene is possibly TRBD1 (5 bases). Trimming pared 3 bases from V and 5 bases from J, leaving 16 bases between. The CDR3 is made up of 15 amino acids. The V gene's germline CDR1 is SEHNR and CDR2 FQNEAQ (reference sequence). Complete variable domain (other parts from reference TRBV7-9 and TRBJ1-1): DTGVSQNPRHKITKRGQNVTFRCDPISEHNRLYWYRQTLGQGPEFLTYFQNEAQLEKSRLLSDRFSAERPKGSFSTLEIQRTEQGDSAMYLCASSFSGGKSTEAFFGQGTRLTVV.

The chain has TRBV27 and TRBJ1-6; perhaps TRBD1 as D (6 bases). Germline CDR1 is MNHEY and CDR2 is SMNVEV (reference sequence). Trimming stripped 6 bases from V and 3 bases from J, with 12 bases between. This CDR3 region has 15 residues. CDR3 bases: TGTGCCAGCAGCTCTAAACAGGGCTATAATTCACCCCTCCACTTT. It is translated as CASSSKQGYNSPLHF.

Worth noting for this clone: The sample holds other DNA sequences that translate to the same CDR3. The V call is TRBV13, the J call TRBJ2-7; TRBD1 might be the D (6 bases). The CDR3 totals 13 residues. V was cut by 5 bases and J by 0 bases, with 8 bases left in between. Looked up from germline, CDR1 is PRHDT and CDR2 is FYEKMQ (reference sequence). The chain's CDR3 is CASSADSSYEQYF. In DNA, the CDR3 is TGTGCCAGCAGCGCGGACAGCTCCTACGAGCAGTACTTC.

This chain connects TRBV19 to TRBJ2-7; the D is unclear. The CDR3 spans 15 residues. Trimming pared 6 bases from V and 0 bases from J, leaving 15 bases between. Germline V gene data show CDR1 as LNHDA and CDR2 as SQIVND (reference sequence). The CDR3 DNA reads TGTGCCAGTAGGGTGGGCCTGGCTGGCTCCTACGAGCAGTACTTC. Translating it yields CASRVGLAGSYEQYF.

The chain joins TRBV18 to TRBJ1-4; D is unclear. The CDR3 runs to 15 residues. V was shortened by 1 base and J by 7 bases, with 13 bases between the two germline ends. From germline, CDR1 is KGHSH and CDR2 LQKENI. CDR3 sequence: CASSPLIRETEKLFF. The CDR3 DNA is TGTGCCAGCTCACCACTAATCCGGGAGACTGAAAAACTGTTTTTT.

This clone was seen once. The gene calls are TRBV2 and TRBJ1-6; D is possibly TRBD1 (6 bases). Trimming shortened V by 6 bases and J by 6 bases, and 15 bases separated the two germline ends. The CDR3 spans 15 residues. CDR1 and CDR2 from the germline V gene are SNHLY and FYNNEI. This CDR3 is CASRGIRGANSPLHF. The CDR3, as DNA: TGTGCCAGCAGGGGAATCAGGGGAGCTAATTCACCCCTCCACTTT. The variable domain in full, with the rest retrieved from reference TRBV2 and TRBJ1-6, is EPEVTQTPSHQVTQMGQEVILRCVPISNHLYFYWYRQILGQKVEFLVSFYNNEISEKSEIFDDQFSVERPDGSNFTLKIRSTKLEDSAMYFCASRGIRGANSPLHFGNGTRLTVT.

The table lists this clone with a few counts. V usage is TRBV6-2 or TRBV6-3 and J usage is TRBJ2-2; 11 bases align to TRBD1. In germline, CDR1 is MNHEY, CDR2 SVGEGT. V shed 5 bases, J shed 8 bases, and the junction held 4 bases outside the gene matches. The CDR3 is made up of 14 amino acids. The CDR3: CASSRGQGAGELFF. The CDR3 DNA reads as TGTGCCAGCAGTAGAGGACAGGGGGCTGGGGAGCTGTTTTTT.

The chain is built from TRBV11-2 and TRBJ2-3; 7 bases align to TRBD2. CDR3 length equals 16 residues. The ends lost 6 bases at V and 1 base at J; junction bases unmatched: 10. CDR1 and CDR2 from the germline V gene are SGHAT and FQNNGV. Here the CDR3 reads CASRPSGSGGTDTQYF. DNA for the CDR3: TGTGCCAGCAGGCCCTCGGGAAGCGGGGGCACAGATACGCAGTATTTT.

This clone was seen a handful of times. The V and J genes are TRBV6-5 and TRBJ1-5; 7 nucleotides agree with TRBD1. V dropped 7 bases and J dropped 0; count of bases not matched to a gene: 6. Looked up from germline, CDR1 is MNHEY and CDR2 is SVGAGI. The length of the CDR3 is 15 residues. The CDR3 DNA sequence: TGTGCCAGCAAGAGGACAGGAGCTAGCAATCAGCCCCAGCATTTT. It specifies CASKRTGASNQPQHF.

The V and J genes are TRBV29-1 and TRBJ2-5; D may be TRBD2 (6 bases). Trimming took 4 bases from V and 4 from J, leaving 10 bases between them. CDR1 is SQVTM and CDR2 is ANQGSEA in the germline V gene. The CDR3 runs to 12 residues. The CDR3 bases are TGCAGCGTTGGGGGGGTTGGAGAGACCCAGTACTTC. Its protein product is CSVGGVGETQYF.

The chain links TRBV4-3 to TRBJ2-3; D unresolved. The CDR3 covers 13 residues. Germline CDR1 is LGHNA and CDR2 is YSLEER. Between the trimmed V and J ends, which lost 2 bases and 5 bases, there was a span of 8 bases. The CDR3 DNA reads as TGCGCCAGCAGCCAAATTATCCGAGATACGCAGTATTTT. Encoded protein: CASSQIIRDTQYF.

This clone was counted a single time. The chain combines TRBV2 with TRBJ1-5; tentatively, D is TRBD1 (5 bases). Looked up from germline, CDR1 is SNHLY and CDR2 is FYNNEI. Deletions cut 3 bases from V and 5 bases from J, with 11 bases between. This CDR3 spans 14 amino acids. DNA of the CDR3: TGTGCCAGCAGTGAGGGTCAGGGTGATCAGCCCCAGCATTTT. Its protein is CASSEGQGDQPQHF.

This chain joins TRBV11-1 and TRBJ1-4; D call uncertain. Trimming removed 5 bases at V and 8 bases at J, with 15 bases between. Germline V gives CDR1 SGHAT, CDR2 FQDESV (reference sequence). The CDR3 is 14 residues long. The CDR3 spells CASSPGRQDEKLFF. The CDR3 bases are TGTGCCAGCAGCCCCGGGAGGCAGGACGAAAAACTGTTTTTT.

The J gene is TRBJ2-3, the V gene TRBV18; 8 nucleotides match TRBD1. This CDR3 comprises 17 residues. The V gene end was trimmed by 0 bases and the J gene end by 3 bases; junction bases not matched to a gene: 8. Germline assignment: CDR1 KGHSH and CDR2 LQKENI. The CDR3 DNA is TGTGCCAGCTCACCACCCTCCAGGGGGCGTAGGACAGATACGCAGTATTTT. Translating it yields CASSPPSRGRRTDTQYF.

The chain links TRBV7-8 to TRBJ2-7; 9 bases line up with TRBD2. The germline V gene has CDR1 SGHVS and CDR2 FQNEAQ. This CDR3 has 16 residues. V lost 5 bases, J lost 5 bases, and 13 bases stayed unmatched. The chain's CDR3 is CASSRVVRGGLHEQYF. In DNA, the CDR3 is TGTGCCAGCAGCCGAGTAGTGCGGGGGGGCCTCCACGAGCAGTACTTC.

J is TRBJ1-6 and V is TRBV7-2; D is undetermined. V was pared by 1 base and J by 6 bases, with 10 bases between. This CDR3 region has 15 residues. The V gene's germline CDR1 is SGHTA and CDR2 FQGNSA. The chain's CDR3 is CASSLEYSSNSPLHF. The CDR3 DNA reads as TGTGCCAGCAGCTTAGAGTACAGTAGTAATTCACCCCTCCACTTT. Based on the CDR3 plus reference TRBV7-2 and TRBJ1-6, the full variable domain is GAGVSQSPSNKVTEKGKDVELRCDPISGHTALYWYRQSLGQGLEFLIYFQGNSAPDKSGLPSDRFSAERTGGSVSTLTIQRTQQEDSAVYLCASSLEYSSNSPLHFGNGTRLTVT.

DNA for the CDR3: TGTGCCACCAGTGATCCCACTCTCCTTTACACCTGGTGGAGGGGGCGAAGTCAGCCCCAGCATTTT. It codes for CATSDPTLLYTWWRGRSQPQHF. The genes are TRBV24-1 and TRBJ1-5; 7 positions match TRBD1. Germline CDR1 KGHDR, CDR2 SFDVKD. The CDR3 sequence is 22 residues long. With 3 bases clipped from V and 6 bases from J, the junction kept 28 bases outside the gene matches.